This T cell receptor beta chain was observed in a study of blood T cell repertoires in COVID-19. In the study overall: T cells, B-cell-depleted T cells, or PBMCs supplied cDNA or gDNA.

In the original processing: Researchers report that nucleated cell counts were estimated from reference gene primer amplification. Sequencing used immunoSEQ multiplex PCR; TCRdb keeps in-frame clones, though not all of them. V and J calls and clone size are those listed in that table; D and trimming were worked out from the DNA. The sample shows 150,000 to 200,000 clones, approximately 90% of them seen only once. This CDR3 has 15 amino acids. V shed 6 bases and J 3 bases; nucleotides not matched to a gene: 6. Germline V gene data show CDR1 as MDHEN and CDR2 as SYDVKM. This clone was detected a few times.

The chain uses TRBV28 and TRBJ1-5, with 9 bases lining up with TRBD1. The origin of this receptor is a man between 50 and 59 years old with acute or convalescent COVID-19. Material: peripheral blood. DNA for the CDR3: TGTGCCAGCAGGCGGGGACAGGGAGACAATCAGCCCCAGCATTTT. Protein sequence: CASRRGQGDNQPQHF.